The entry below describes one TCR beta chain. With each sample, at least 5 micrograms of total RNA were extracted. The sample is drawn from a study of blood T cells in healthy people across ages. The CDR3 extends over 16 amino acids. The germline CDR1 and CDR2 sequences are SGHTA and FQGNSA. The V gene lost 4 bases and the J gene lost 4 bases, with 14 bases spanning the gap. A second PCR, run for about 6 to 11 cycles, used a sample-barcoded 5' primer plus a J-beta primer mix. TCRdb passed the 5' RACE reads through MiXCR, listing each CDR3 protein once. The sample lists approximately 830,000 distinct CDR3 sequences, about 62% seen once, with about a quarter in the top ten.

The clonotype originates from a man between 25 and 39 years old in good health. V and J are TRBV7-2 and TRBJ2-6, with a weak D call TRBD2 (6 bases). Sequencing was performed on blood. The CDR3 coding sequence is TGTGCCAGCAGCTCCTTCGCGGGGTACGGGGCCAACGTCCTGACTTTC. Amino acid sequence: CASSSFAGYGANVLTF.